This T cell receptor (beta chain) appears in the sequencing data of a study of CD8 T cells in ankylosing spondylitis. Preparation of TCR beta libraries was done by quantitative 5'-RACE with molecular barcodes. TCRdb ran MiXCR on the 5' RACE reads and lists one entry per CDR3 protein. Among 500,000 to 550,000 distinct CDR3 sequences listed, roughly 13% were seen once. V was pared by 5 bases and J by 2 bases, with 15 bases between. There are 14 residues in the CDR3. Per the germline V gene, CDR1 is DFQATT and CDR2 is SNEGSKA (reference sequence). As to this clonotype: The target antigen is unknown.

General observations from the study: Earlier studies detected some motif variants in reactive arthritis synovial fluid and blood. The study looked at matched synovial fluid samples from ankylosing spondylitis patients. Disease-linked clones were reported to be significantly enriched there. Peripheral blood held disease-linked clones only at relatively low frequency, and these were CD8+. Ankylosing spondylitis blood appeared to carry a characteristic TCR beta motif of several highly homologous variants.

Sequencing was done on a sample of blood, either unsorted or a sorted T cell fraction (not recorded which). The source is a male donor with ankylosing spondylitis. The chain recombines TRBV20-1 with TRBJ2-5; no reliable D call. In nucleotides, the CDR3 is TGCAGTGCTCAACCCACGGTGGGACAAGAGACCCAGTACTTC. Its protein product is CSAQPTVGQETQYF.